These T cell receptor beta chains were read from a single sample in a study of blood T cell repertoires in COVID-19. Sequencing used immunoSEQ multiplex PCR; TCRdb keeps in-frame clones, though not all of them. The sample records 100,000 to 150,000 clones, 88% being singletons. Sequencing used peripheral blood. The receptors shown here come from a human donor in a cohort sampled during active COVID-19. Both conserved end residues are part of each CDR3. D genes are given only for firm matches. Part of the rows lack a size; the others show once, few, many or a class for expanded clones.

D gene	J gene	clone size	V gene	CDR3 protein	CDR3 DNA
TRBD2	TRBJ2-1	-	TRBV10-3	CAIAASGRPFF	TGTGCCATCGCGGCTAGCGGGAGACCGTTCTTC
TRBD2	TRBJ2-1	-	TRBV5-1	CASSLASGSYNEQFF	TGCGCCAGCAGCTTGGCTAGCGGCTCCTACAATGAGCAGTTCTTC
TRBD1	TRBJ2-1	-	TRBV5-1	CASSLGGQGARLSYNEQFF	TGCGCCAGCAGCTTGGGAGGGCAGGGGGCCCGCCTCTCCTACAATGAGCAGTTCTTC
-	TRBJ1-1	-	TRBV6-6	CASSPQMMNTEAFF	TGTGCCAGCAGTCCACAGATGATGAACACTGAAGCTTTCTTT
TRBD2	TRBJ2-5	-	TRBV5-8	CASSMGTSGELETQYF	TGTGCCAGCAGCATGGGGACTAGCGGGGAATTAGAGACCCAGTACTTC
TRBD1	TRBJ2-6	-	TRBV14	CASSQQGWGQDPSGANVLTF	TGTGCCAGCAGCCAACAGGGATGGGGACAGGATCCCTCTGGGGCCAACGTCCTGACTTTC
TRBD1	TRBJ1-2	-	TRBV3-1/TRBV3-2	CASSQGQGRPGGGYTF	TGTGCCAGCAGCCAAGGGCAAGGGCGCCCAGGGGGTGGCTACACCTTC
-	TRBJ2-1	once	TRBV12-3/TRBV12-4	CASRRANTGLQVF	TGTGCCAGCAGACGAGCCAACACAGGGCTTCAGGTCTTC
TRBD2	TRBJ2-7	-	TRBV5-1	CASKPVSGLSYEQYF	TGCGCCAGCAAGCCAGTTAGCGGGTTGTCCTACGAGCAGTACTTC
-	TRBJ1-1	-	TRBV9	CASSKGQLNTEAFF	TGTGCCAGCAGCAAAGGACAGTTGAACACTGAAGCTTTCTTT
TRBD2	TRBJ2-3	-	TRBV18	CASSPFGGLAGGPMSSTQYF	TGTGCCAGCTCACCTTTTGGCGGACTAGCGGGAGGGCCCATGAGTAGTACGCAGTATTTT
-	TRBJ2-7	-	TRBV7-8	CASSFQNPHEQYF	TGTGCCAGCAGCTTCCAAAATCCCCACGAGCAGTACTTC
-	TRBJ2-1	-	TRBV7-9	CASSPNSYNEQFF	TGTGCCAGCAGCCCCAATTCCTACAATGAGCAGTTCTTC
-	TRBJ2-2	-	TRBV18	CASSPSQTNTGELFF	TGTGCCAGCTCACCTTCACAGACGAACACCGGGGAGCTGTTTTTT
TRBD1	TRBJ2-1	few	TRBV14	CASSQAPGQGSWNEQFF	TGTGCCAGCAGCCAAGCCCCTGGACAGGGTTCGTGGAATGAGCAGTTCTTC
TRBD2	TRBJ2-2	-	TRBV5-1	CASSYSPPGLGGTGELFF	TGCGCCAGCAGCTATAGTCCTCCGGGACTGGGGGGGACCGGGGAGCTGTTTTTT
TRBD1	TRBJ1-4	-	TRBV27	CASSRTGGYEKLFF	TGTGCCTCATCTCGGACAGGGGGGTATGAAAAACTGTTTTTT
-	TRBJ2-1	once	TRBV29-1	CTIIDGGSSSYNEQFF	TGCACCATAATAGACGGGGGATCCAGCTCCTACAATGAGCAGTTCTTC
-	TRBJ1-5	-	TRBV30	CAWSVRGGYQPQHF	TGTGCCTGGAGTGTACGGGGGGGCTATCAGCCCCAGCATTTT
TRBD2	TRBJ2-1	-	TRBV3-1/TRBV3-2	CASSARVAGDNEQFF	TGTGCCAGCAGCGCGAGGGTAGCGGGAGACAATGAGCAGTTCTTC